This entry lists 32 T cell receptor beta chains sequenced from one sample in a study of Ad26.COV2.S vaccination and SARS-CoV-2 variants. The method was immunoSEQ multiplex PCR; TCRdb's version includes in-frame clones alone and lacks a portion of them. The table records approximately 240,000 clones, over 75% of them present only once. Treatment of the sample: around 19 received Ad26.COV2.S at low or high dose, single or two shots; five or six received placebo; per-sample allocation not given. Sample collection was performed on day 63 after the first vaccine or placebo injection. The sample consisted of peripheral blood, taken in a trial of Ad26.COV2.S vaccine versus placebo. These TCRs come from a person aged 18-65 years who received the Ad26.COV2.S COVID-19 vaccine or a placebo.

This chain connects TRBV5-6 to TRBJ1-1; TRBD1 is a possible D gene (6 bases). The CDR3 totals 13 residues. Trimming removed 4 bases at V and 4 bases at J, with 11 bases between. CDR1 and CDR2 (germline): SGHDT, YYEEEE. The CDR3 DNA is TGTGCCAGCAGCCAAACAGGGAGCACTGAAGCTTTCTTT. Amino acid sequence: CASSQTGSTEAFF.

The chain is built from TRBV3-1 (or the pseudogene TRBV3-2) and TRBJ2-1; 7 bases are a match to TRBD1. The germline V gene has CDR1 LGHDT and CDR2 YNNKEL (reference sequence). This CDR3 has 18 residues. With 4 bases clipped from V and 3 bases from J, the junction kept 15 bases outside the gene matches. Here the CDR3 reads CASSPQEAVGGVYNEQFF. The CDR3 DNA reads TGTGCCAGCAGCCCACAGGAAGCGGTAGGGGGCGTCTACAATGAGCAGTTCTTC.

The V call is TRBV11-3, the J call TRBJ2-3; D gene ambiguous. From germline, CDR1 is SGHNT and CDR2 YENEEA. With 0 bases removed from V and 7 bases from J, the gap between germline ends came to 8 bases. This CDR3 has 13 amino acids. DNA for the CDR3: TGTGCCAGCAGCTTAGATATGGCGAATACGCAGTATTTT. This encodes CASSLDMANTQYF.

The V and J genes are TRBV4-3 and TRBJ2-7; D possibly matches TRBD1 or TRBD2 (5 bases each). Germline V CDR1 and CDR2: LGHNA, YSLEER. The V end lost 0 bases, the J end lost 4 bases, and 22 bases lay between the germline ends. The CDR3 runs 18 residues. For the CDR3, the DNA is TGCGCCAGCAGCCAAGACGTGTCTCGGACTCTTTCAGGGTACGAGCAGTACTTC. Amino acid sequence: CASSQDVSRTLSGYEQYF.

The chain recombines TRBV19 with TRBJ1-2, with 7 bases that match TRBD1. The junction had 6 bases not matched to a gene; V was cut back by 4 bases and J by 4 bases. Germline V gene lookup returns CDR1 LNHDA and CDR2 SQIVND (reference sequence). This CDR3 comprises 14 residues. Here the CDR3 DNA reads TGTGCCAGTAGTACTTACACAGGGGCCTATGGCTACACCTTC. Amino acids: CASSTYTGAYGYTF.

In DNA form, the CDR3 reads TGTGCCAGCAGCTTTGATCGGCAGGGGCGCATCTACGAGCAGTACTTC. Its translation: CASSFDRQGRIYEQYF. V gene TRBV11-2 combines with J gene TRBJ2-7; D possibly corresponds to TRBD1 (6 bases). The CDR3 is made up of 16 amino acids. Per germline, CDR1 SGHAT and CDR2 FQNNGV. V was clipped by 3 bases and J by 3 bases, with 18 bases between them.

J is TRBJ1-2 and V is TRBV28; D might be TRBD1 (5 bases). This CDR3 is 14 amino acids long. Trimming took 3 bases from V and 0 from J, leaving 8 bases between them. The germline V gene has CDR1 MDHEN and CDR2 SYDVKM. As DNA, the CDR3 is TGTGCCAGCAGTTTCGGGGGGACTAACTATGGCTACACCTTC. Translation gives CASSFGGTNYGYTF.

V and J are TRBV11-3 and TRBJ2-1; 7 bases are a match to TRBD1. CDR3 length: 15 residues. The V segment lost 0 bases and the J segment 3 bases; nucleotides outside the gene matches: 2. Per germline, CDR1 SGHNT and CDR2 YENEEA. The CDR3 protein is CASSLEPGGYNEQFF. The CDR3, as DNA: TGTGCCAGCAGCTTAGAGCCAGGGGGCTACAATGAGCAGTTCTTC.

The chain is built from TRBV6-5 and TRBJ1-2; no clear D gene. This CDR3 contains 11 residues. V gave up 8 bases and J gave up 1 base, with 5 bases separating them. In germline, CDR1 is MNHEY, CDR2 SVGAGI. CDR3 residues: CASLYNYGYTF. The CDR3 DNA follows: TGTGCCAGCCTATATAACTATGGCTACACCTTC.

The chain joins TRBV10-1 to TRBJ1-4; D is perhaps TRBD1 (6 bases). V was cut by 2 bases and J by 6 bases, with 16 bases left in between. This CDR3 is 16 amino acids long. Germline V gene data show CDR1 as WNHNN and CDR2 as SYGVQD (reference sequence). This CDR3 is CASSEGPRGWYEKLFF. CDR3 DNA: TGCGCCAGCAGTGAGGGGCCCAGGGGATGGTATGAAAAACTGTTTTTT.

The chain combines TRBV2 with TRBJ2-7, with 12 bases that match TRBD2. The CDR3 has 15 amino acids. V lost 5 bases to trimming and J lost 2 bases; unmatched junction nucleotides: 4. Germline CDR1 and CDR2: SNHLY and FYNNEI. CDR3 residues: CASSPGTSGPYEQYF. CDR3 DNA sequence: TGTGCCAGCAGTCCCGGGACTAGCGGGCCCTACGAGCAGTACTTC.

The chain combines TRBV7-2 with TRBJ2-1; perhaps TRBD2 as D (6 bases). The germline V gene has CDR1 SGHTA and CDR2 FQGNSA. Trimming pared 4 bases from V and 6 bases from J, leaving 19 bases between. This CDR3 is built from 16 residues. CDR3 in amino acids: CASSSRRVLTPNEQFF. DNA of the CDR3: TGTGCCAGCAGCTCCAGGAGGGTGCTGACGCCCAATGAGCAGTTCTTC.

This clone turned up a few times. The rearrangement links TRBV27 to TRBJ1-2, with a weak D call TRBD1 (5 bases). Trimming removed 3 bases at V and 1 base at J, with 9 bases between. This CDR3 spans 14 amino acids. Germline assignment: CDR1 MNHEY and CDR2 SMNVEV (reference sequence). The CDR3 bases are TGTGCCAGCAGTTTCTGGGGGGATAACTATGGCTACACCTTC. This encodes CASSFWGDNYGYTF.

V usage is TRBV5-8 and J usage is TRBJ2-7, with 10 bases fitting TRBD1. The germline V gene has CDR1 SGHTS and CDR2 YDEGEE. The CDR3 covers 15 residues. With V trimmed by 2 bases and J by 6 bases, 8 bases remained unmatched. CDR3 coding DNA: TGTGCCAGCAGCTTTCGACAGGGGGCGATGAGCGAGCAGTACTTC. Its translation is CASSFRQGAMSEQYF.

This chain joins TRBV7-2 and TRBJ2-1; TRBD1 might be the D (6 bases). Deletions cut 1 base from V and 9 bases from J, with 22 bases between. There are 17 residues in the CDR3. CDR1 and CDR2 (germline): SGHTA, FQGNSA. This CDR3 is CASSLGRAGVRVGEQFF. CDR3 DNA: TGTGCCAGCAGCTTAGGACGTGCAGGGGTTAGAGTGGGTGAGCAGTTCTTC.

The chain carries TRBV5-4 and TRBJ1-6; 7 nucleotides agree with TRBD1. CDR1 is SGHNT, CDR2 YYREEE, per germline (reference sequence). V was clipped by 4 bases and J by 7 bases; unmatched bases: 5. CDR3 size: 14 residues. In nucleotides, the CDR3 is TGTGCCAGCAGCACGGGGACAGCAAATTCACCCCTCCACTTT. This translates into CASSTGTANSPLHF.

The genes are TRBV6-1 and TRBJ1-5; D ambiguous. V lost 2 bases to trimming and J lost 4 bases, with 15 bases between them. The CDR3 runs 16 residues. CDR1 MNHNS and CDR2 SASEGT come from the germline V gene. The DNA of the CDR3 is TGTGCCAGCAGTGAAACACAATCTTCCCGGAATCAGCCCCAGCATTTT. It yields the protein CASSETQSSRNQPQHF.

This clone was observed a handful of times. The chain employs TRBV2 and TRBJ1-4; 9 bases match TRBD1. The CDR3 loop spans 13 amino acids. Trimming removed 8 bases from V and 8 bases from J; junction bases left unmatched: 6. CDR1 and CDR2 from the germline V gene are SNHLY and FYNNEI. Here the CDR3 reads CASSRDRVEKLFF. Here the CDR3 DNA reads TGTGCCAGCTCGAGGGACAGGGTGGAAAAACTGTTTTTT.

V is TRBV29-1 and J is TRBJ2-1, with 7 bases identical to TRBD2. The CDR3 consists of 11 residues. Germline CDR1 is SQVTM and CDR2 is ANQGSEA. The junction had 2 bases not matched to a gene; V was cut back by 4 bases and J by 8 bases. The CDR3 nucleotides are TGCAGCGTTGCCCTAGCGGATGAGCAGTTCTTC. Translation: CSVALADEQFF.

The chain joins TRBV19 to TRBJ2-1; 11 bases match TRBD2. CDR1 is LNHDA, CDR2 SQIVND, per germline (reference sequence). The junction had 5 bases not matched to a gene; V was cut back by 4 bases and J by 9 bases. CDR3 length equals 14 residues. The CDR3: CASSRGLAVGEQFF. CDR3 sequence (DNA): TGTGCCAGTAGTAGGGGACTAGCGGTTGGTGAGCAGTTCTTC. The full variable domain, rest sourced from reference TRBV19 and TRBJ2-1, is DGGITQSPKYLFRKEGQNVTLSCEQNLNHDAMYWYRQDPGQGLRLIYYSQIVNDFQKGDIAEGYSVSREKKESFPLTVTSAQKNPTAFYLCASSRGLAVGEQFFGPGTRLTVL.

The CDR3 nucleotides read TGTGCCAGCAGCTTGGCGTCACGGACCTCTGGGGCCAACGTCCTGACTTTC. Its protein is CASSLASRTSGANVLTF. V usage is TRBV5-4 and J usage is TRBJ2-6, with D unclear. Germline V gene lookup returns CDR1 SGHNT and CDR2 YYREEE (reference sequence). The CDR3 is 17 amino acids. With 0 bases removed from V and 0 bases from J, the gap between germline ends came to 10 bases. Variable domain in full (rest from reference TRBV5-4 and TRBJ2-6): ETGVTQSPTHLIKTRGQQVTLRCSSQSGHNTVSWYQQALGQGPQFIFQYYREEENGRGNFPPRFSGLQFPNYSSELNVNALELDDSALYLCASSLASRTSGANVLTFGAGSRLTVL.

The rearrangement joins TRBV24-1 to TRBJ2-5, with no clear D. Trimming left V 3 bases short and J 2 bases short, with 6 bases between. Germline V lookup: CDR1 KGHDR, CDR2 SFDVKD. The CDR3 consists of 13 residues. The CDR3 here is CATSDQGQETQYF. The CDR3 DNA sequence: TGTGCCACCAGTGATCAAGGGCAAGAGACCCAGTACTTC.

The CDR3 nucleotides read TGCAGCGTGAGGGGGTTCTACGAGCAGTACTTC. It specifies CSVRGFYEQYF. V and J are TRBV29-1 and TRBJ2-7; possible D gene TRBD1, 6 bases. V gave up 6 bases and J gave up 3 bases, with 9 bases separating them. The CDR3 runs to 11 residues. Germline CDR1 and CDR2: SQVTM and ANQGSEA.

The CDR3 is CASSEGNSPLHF. CDR3 DNA: TGTGCCAGTTCAGAGGGGAATTCACCCCTCCACTTT. The chain combines TRBV7-8 with TRBJ1-6; the D gene is possibly TRBD1 (5 bases). Trimming took 9 bases from V and 7 from J, leaving 10 bases between them. The germline gives CDR1 SGHVS, CDR2 FQNEAQ. This CDR3 is built from 12 residues.

A few counts support this clone. V gene TRBV19 combines with J gene TRBJ2-3; D gene ambiguous. From germline, CDR1 is LNHDA and CDR2 SQIVND (reference sequence). This CDR3 spans 12 amino acids. Trimming left V 5 bases short and J 6 bases short, with 9 bases between. This chain's CDR3 is CASSQASDTQYF. The CDR3 DNA reads TGTGCCAGTAGTCAGGCTTCGGATACGCAGTATTTT.

The chain has TRBV7-2 and TRBJ2-5; TRBD2 aligns across 9 bases. CDR1 is SGHTA and CDR2 is FQGNSA in the germline V gene. The CDR3 has 17 amino acids. The V and J ends lost 4 bases and 7 bases, in that order; junction bases with no gene match: 16. The CDR3 loop reads CASSSGVVAGALGTQYF. The CDR3 bases are TGTGCCAGCAGCTCGGGGGTGGTAGCGGGGGCCCTGGGGACCCAGTACTTC.

The CDR3 DNA sequence: TGTGCCAGCATGAGAGGGGGCGGGTTGGAGTACACTGAAGCTTTCTTT. Its protein is CASMRGGGLEYTEAFF. V is TRBV2 and J is TRBJ1-1; 7 bases agree with TRBD1. Germline V gene sequence: CDR1 SNHLY, CDR2 FYNNEI. The CDR3 length is 16 residues. J gave up 3 bases and V 7 bases, and 14 bases lay outside the gene matches.

The V gene is TRBV6-5, the J gene TRBJ2-5; D gene ambiguous. This CDR3 has 13 residues. V was cut by 4 bases and J by 4 bases, with 10 bases left in between. Germline values: CDR1 MNHEY, CDR2 SVGAGI. CDR3 region: CASSWNMGETQYF. The CDR3 region has the DNA TGTGCCAGCAGTTGGAACATGGGAGAGACCCAGTACTTC.

The chain uses TRBV11-2 and TRBJ2-7, with D unclear. The V end was cut by 4 bases, the J end by 4 bases, with 14 bases between. Germline values: CDR1 SGHAT, CDR2 FQNNGV. The CDR3 is 14 residues long. CDR3 sequence reads: CASSSPRVRYEQYF. The CDR3 DNA reads as TGTGCCAGCAGCTCCCCAAGGGTAAGATACGAGCAGTACTTC.

The rearrangement joins TRBV6-6 to TRBJ1-2; TRBD1 might be the D (5 bases). V was clipped by 6 bases and J by 4 bases, with 12 bases between them. This CDR3 has 13 residues. From germline, CDR1 is MNHNY and CDR2 SVGAGI (reference sequence). The CDR3 DNA sequence: TGTGCCAGCAGCCCACAGGAGGCCTATGGCTACACCTTC. Its translation: CASSPQEAYGYTF.

CDR3 nucleotide sequence: TGTGCCACCAGTGATCCTCGGGGACATACGAACACCGGGGAGCTGTTTTTT. Protein product: CATSDPRGHTNTGELFF. This sequence joins TRBV24-1 and TRBJ2-2, with a weak D call TRBD1 (6 bases). V was cut by 3 bases and J by 0 bases, with 13 bases left in between. This CDR3 is built from 17 residues. The germline CDR1 and CDR2 sequences are KGHDR and SFDVKD.

This clone was seen just once. V is TRBV7-2 and J is TRBJ1-2; D may be TRBD1 (5 bases). CDR1 SGHTA and CDR2 FQGNSA come from the germline V gene. The CDR3 is 14 amino acids. Trimming stripped 3 bases from V and 5 bases from J, with 13 bases between. In nucleotides, the CDR3 is TGTGCCAGCAGCTTTGCCCGGGACGATTATGGCTACACCTTC. This translates into CASSFARDDYGYTF.